These T cell receptor beta chains were read from a single sample in a study of shared clonotypes between healthy human individuals. Sequenced by immunoSEQ multiplex PCR; TCRdb stores in-frame clones only, minus some. This sample carries roughly 2.4 million clones, approximately 94% of them seen once, and the ten largest clones take 0.13%. Material for sequencing was naive CD4+ T cells sorted from blood. These receptors were obtained from a man between 18 and 29 years old in good health. CDR3s include the opening cysteine and the closing phenylalanine or tryptophan. The D gene is left open where the match is weak.

>TRBJ1-2|TRBV28|-
CASRGGGVYGYTF
TGTGCCAGCAGAGGGGGTGGGGTCTATGGCTACACCTTC
>TRBJ2-2|TRBV6-5|TRBD2
CASNRGEDTGELFF
TGTGCCAGCAACCGGGGGGAGGACACCGGGGAGCTGTTTTTT
>TRBJ2-3|TRBV10-3|TRBD2
CAITSGFPDTQYF
TGTGCCATCACTAGCGGCTTCCCAGATACGCAGTATTTT
>TRBJ1-2|TRBV6-5|-
CASTRQLGYYGYTF
TGTGCCAGCACTCGACAGTTGGGTTACTATGGCTACACCTTC
>TRBJ2-2|TRBV7-2|-
CASSVGLGELFF
TGTGCCAGCAGCGTTGGACTCGGGGAGCTGTTTTTT
>TRBJ2-6|TRBV2|-
CASKGYSGANVLTF
TGTGCCAGCAAGGGATACTCTGGGGCCAACGTCCTGACTTTC
>TRBJ1-3|TRBV18|-
CASSQGTGLSGNTIYF
TGTGCCAGCTCCCAGGGGACGGGACTCTCTGGAAACACCATATATTTT
>TRBJ2-7|TRBV7-2|-
CASTNGGQSYEQYF
TGTGCCAGCACCAACGGCGGACAGAGCTACGAGCAGTACTTC
>TRBJ1-2|TRBV5-6|-
CASSLGQGKDGYTF
TGTGCCAGCAGCCTCGGGCAGGGAAAAGACGGCTACACCTTC
>TRBJ2-2|TRBV30|-
CAGDDQWAGELFF
TGTGCCGGAGACGATCAGTGGGCGGGGGAGCTGTTTTTT
>TRBJ1-1|TRBV13|-
CASSLEGSVNTEAFF
TGTGCCAGCAGCTTAGAGGGGTCGGTGAACACTGAAGCTTTCTTT